This T cell receptor (beta chain) was recovered during a study of blood T cell repertoires in COVID-19. Study-level background: Sites in the United States, Italy and Spain provided acute and convalescent COVID-19 samples. In each case, the material was cDNA or gDNA derived from T cells, B-cell-depleted T cells, or PBMCs.

All enrollees were about 18 to 90 years old and from roughly 26 US areas. Produced via immunoSEQ multiplex PCR; TCRdb's table is partial and in-frame only. The top ten hold 1.7% of the sample, which has around 280,000 clones, around 91% seen once. This CDR3 is built from 17 residues. The J segment lost 2 bases and the V segment lost 3 bases, leaving 6 bases of the junction unmatched. In germline, CDR1 is SGHTA, CDR2 FQGTGA. The clonotype was recovered from a woman aged 18-35 years with acute COVID-19. The sequenced material came from PBMCs or T cells enriched from blood (not recorded which). V usage is TRBV7-3 and J usage is TRBJ2-3; TRBD2 matches at 12 bases. The CDR3 DNA reads TGTGCCAGCAGCTTCCTAGCGGGAGGGCCTTACACAGATACGCAGTATTTT. It translates to CASSFLAGGPYTDTQYF.